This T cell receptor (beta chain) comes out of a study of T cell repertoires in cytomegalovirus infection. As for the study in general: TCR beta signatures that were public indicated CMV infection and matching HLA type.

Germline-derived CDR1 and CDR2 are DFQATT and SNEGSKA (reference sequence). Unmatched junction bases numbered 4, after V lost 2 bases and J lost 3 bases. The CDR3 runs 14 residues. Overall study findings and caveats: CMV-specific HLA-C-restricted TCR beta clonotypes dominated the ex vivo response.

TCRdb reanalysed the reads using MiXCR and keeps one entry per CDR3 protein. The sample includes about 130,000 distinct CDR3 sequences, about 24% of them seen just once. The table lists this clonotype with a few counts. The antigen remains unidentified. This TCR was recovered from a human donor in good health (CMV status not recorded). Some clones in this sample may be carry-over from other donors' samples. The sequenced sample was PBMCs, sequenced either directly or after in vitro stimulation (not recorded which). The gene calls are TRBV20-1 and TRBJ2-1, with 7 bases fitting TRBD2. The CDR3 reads CSARRLADYNEQFF. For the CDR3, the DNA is TGCAGTGCTAGAAGGCTAGCGGACTACAATGAGCAGTTCTTC.